The rows below give T cell receptor beta chains drawn from one sample of a study of tumor-infiltrating lymphocytes in localized non-small cell lung cancer. Data came from immunoSEQ multiplex PCR; TCRdb stores just in-frame clones and leaves some out. The sample includes 10,000 to 15,000 clones, under 70% of them seen just once. The sequenced sample was lung tumor tissue. The receptors originated from a human donor with non-small cell lung cancer. The conserved cysteine and the conserved F or W are not part of the CDR3 here. Size is omitted from some rows. Given values are once, few, many or a class for expanded clones.

j_gene: TRBJ1-1; len: 11; abundance: .; v_gene: TRBV2; CDR3aa: ASSRQGYTEAF
j_gene: TRBJ1-3; len: 13; abundance: once; v_gene: TRBV7-2; CDR3aa: ASSLYSRGGNTIY
j_gene: TRBJ1-1; len: 15; abundance: few; v_gene: TRBV11-1; CDR3aa: ASSLTETGGGNTEAF
j_gene: TRBJ2-7; len: 13; abundance: .; v_gene: TRBV18; CDR3aa: ASSVDQGSFAEQY
j_gene: TRBJ1-1; len: 13; abundance: .; v_gene: TRBV7-2; CDR3aa: ASSTGTGLNTEAF
j_gene: TRBJ1-1; len: 13; abundance: .; v_gene: TRBV19; CDR3aa: ASSWQGSMNTEAF
j_gene: TRBJ1-4; len: 10; abundance: .; v_gene: TRBV14; CDR3aa: ASSQGNEKLF
j_gene: TRBJ2-1; len: 10; abundance: .; v_gene: TRBV29-1; CDR3aa: SVAPRANEQF
j_gene: TRBJ1-4; len: 13; abundance: medium-sized; v_gene: TRBV19; CDR3aa: ASSTGQGAFEKLF
j_gene: TRBJ2-7; len: 14; abundance: .; v_gene: TRBV27; CDR3aa: ASSPLSDRLSYEQY
j_gene: TRBJ1-6; len: 11; abundance: .; v_gene: TRBV7-2; CDR3aa: ASTQGANSPLH
j_gene: TRBJ1-1; len: 15; abundance: .; v_gene: TRBV27; CDR3aa: ASSSSGTGFMNTEAF
j_gene: TRBJ1-2; len: 13; abundance: few; v_gene: TRBV4-2; CDR3aa: ASSQERVAGYGYT
j_gene: TRBJ1-2; len: 10; abundance: .; v_gene: TRBV29-1; CDR3aa: SVGDGTYGYT
j_gene: TRBJ2-7; len: 12; abundance: .; v_gene: TRBV18; CDR3aa: ASSLGQGEAEQY
j_gene: TRBJ2-2; len: 12; abundance: .; v_gene: TRBV7-2; CDR3aa: ASSLDGNTGELF
j_gene: TRBJ2-3; len: 14; abundance: .; v_gene: TRBV5-1; CDR3aa: ASRPGLTFSGYAQY